These 17 T cell receptor beta chains came from one sample sequenced in a study of radiotherapy plus CTLA-4 blockade in lung cancer. Some clones are missing from TCRdb's copy, which holds only in-frame ones; the method was immunoSEQ multiplex PCR. This table has 81,000 or so clones, approximately 82% appearing once. The sample was peripheral blood, taken from a patient treated with radiotherapy plus ipilimumab. These receptors were collected from a human donor with non-small cell lung cancer that progressed on radiotherapy plus ipilimumab.

This rearrangement joins TRBV29-1 to TRBJ2-4; D remains ambiguous. In germline, CDR1 is SQVTM, CDR2 ANQGSEA. The germline V and J ends were trimmed by 0 bases and 1 base, with 4 bases remaining between them. The CDR3 length is 13 residues. CDR3 region: CSVEEGAKNIQYF. The CDR3 DNA follows: TGCAGCGTTGAAGAAGGGGCCAAAAACATTCAGTACTTC. Complete variable domain (other parts from reference TRBV29-1 and TRBJ2-4): SAVISQKPSRDICQRGTSLTIQCQVDSQVTMMFWYRQQPGQSLTLIATANQGSEATYESGFVIDKFPISRPNLTFSTLTVSNMSPEDSSIYLCSVEEGAKNIQYFGAGTRLSVL.

The V and J genes are TRBV6-1 and TRBJ2-3, with D possibly matching TRBD1 (5 bases). The CDR3 sequence is 15 residues long. From germline, CDR1 is MNHNS and CDR2 SASEGT. V was shortened by 4 bases and J by 2 bases, with 13 bases between the two germline ends. The CDR3 nucleotides are TGTGCCAGCAGTGTCTTACAGGTCTCCACAGATACGCAGTATTTT. Translated, it gives CASSVLQVSTDTQYF.

This chain joins TRBV5-4 and TRBJ2-1; TRBD2 aligns across 7 bases. Germline-derived CDR1 and CDR2 are SGHNT and YYREEE (reference sequence). This CDR3 spans 16 amino acids. V trimming: 5 bases; J trimming: 0 bases; junction bases outside the gene matches: 8. CDR3 sequence: CASRPSSGSSYNEQFF. CDR3 bases: TGTGCCAGCAGGCCTTCTAGCGGAAGCTCCTACAATGAGCAGTTCTTC.

CDR3 in DNA: TGTGCCAGCAGTGCCCAGGGGGGTGGCTACACCTTC. Translated, it gives CASSAQGGGYTF. The V and J genes are TRBV27 and TRBJ1-2; TRBD1 matches at 7 bases. The CDR3 has 12 amino acids. Germline CDR1 MNHEY, CDR2 SMNVEV (reference sequence). V trimming: 5 bases; J trimming: 7 bases; junction bases outside the gene matches: 4.

Of note for this clone: Mismatch with germline at one junction end may stem from a read error. The CDR3 protein is CASSSGTSSGGELSF. The CDR3 DNA is TGTGCCAGCAGCTCTGGGACTAGCTCGGGCGGGGAGCTGTCTTTT. This sequence joins TRBV7-2 and TRBJ2-2; 9 nucleotides agree with TRBD2. The germline gives CDR1 SGHTA, CDR2 FQGNSA. The CDR3 spans 15 residues.

The chain has TRBV5-1 and TRBJ2-7; TRBD1 aligns across 8 bases. With V trimmed by 9 bases and J by 0 bases, 14 bases remained unmatched. The CDR3 consists of 16 residues. Per germline, CDR1 SGHRS and CDR2 YFSETQ. The chain's CDR3 is CATRTPRQGFSYEQYF. In DNA form, the CDR3 reads TGCGCCACCCGTACGCCCCGACAGGGGTTCTCCTACGAGCAGTACTTC.

V and J are TRBV5-1 and TRBJ2-5; D remains ambiguous. This CDR3 is built from 13 residues. Trimming removed 0 bases from V and 5 bases from J, with 8 bases in between. CDR1 is SGHRS, CDR2 YFSETQ, per germline. The CDR3 sequence is CASSLGVRETQYF. In DNA, the CDR3 is TGCGCCAGCAGCTTGGGGGTCAGGGAGACCCAGTACTTC.

The gene calls are TRBV27 and TRBJ2-7, with 10 bases fitting TRBD1. Trimming removed 6 bases from V and 3 bases from J; junction bases left unmatched: 5. This CDR3 is 14 amino acids long. The germline CDR1 and CDR2 sequences are MNHEY and SMNVEV (reference sequence). CDR3 loop: CASSRDRGDYEQYF. The DNA for the CDR3 is TGTGCCAGCAGCCGGGACAGGGGTGACTACGAGCAGTACTTC.

This chain joins TRBV5-6 and TRBJ2-5, with TRBD2 matching 8 bases. Matching the DNA end better, TRBJ2-7 makes the J call doubtful. The CDR3 totals 14 residues. Germline V gene lookup returns CDR1 SGHDT and CDR2 YYEEEE. The CDR3 DNA reads TGTGCCAGCAGCGCGGGAGGTCTCGGCTACGAGCAGTACTTC. Its translation is CASSAGGLGYEQYF.

The genes are TRBV7-3 and TRBJ2-3; D unresolved. Germline CDR1 SGHTA, CDR2 FQGTGA. V was trimmed by 2 bases and J by 0 bases, leaving 9 bases between them. The CDR3 runs to 15 residues. In nucleotides, the CDR3 is TGTGCCAGCAGCTTATACGGAGCTAGCACAGATACGCAGTATTTT. It translates to CASSLYGASTDTQYF.

The rearrangement links TRBV18 to TRBJ1-5; TRBD1 agrees at 10 bases. Trimming took 5 bases from V and 3 from J; bases not matched to a gene: 4. CDR3 size: 15 residues. Germline values: CDR1 KGHSH, CDR2 LQKENI. The CDR3 sequence: CASSKDRGTNQPQHF. DNA for the CDR3: TGTGCCAGCTCAAAGGACAGGGGGACCAATCAGCCCCAGCATTTT.

This rearrangement joins TRBV19 to TRBJ1-2; TRBD1 agrees at 11 bases. CDR1 is LNHDA and CDR2 is SQIVND in the germline V gene (reference sequence). The CDR3 extends over 15 amino acids. Losses at the gene ends were 3 bases for V and 7 bases for J; bases not matched to a gene: 7. The CDR3 reads CASSMPGTGGAGYTF. As DNA, the CDR3 is TGTGCCAGTAGTATGCCCGGGACAGGGGGAGCTGGCTACACCTTC.

A single count supports this clone. This chain connects TRBV20-1 to TRBJ1-1; perhaps TRBD1 as D (5 bases). Germline-derived CDR1 and CDR2 are DFQATT and SNEGSKA (reference sequence). This CDR3 is 11 amino acids long. The V and J ends lost 3 bases and 7 bases respectively, with 9 bases between them. CDR3 protein: CSASKGSEAFF. CDR3 DNA: TGCAGTGCTAGTAAGGGGAGTGAAGCTTTCTTT.

The V and J genes are TRBV11-2 and TRBJ2-7; D remains unclear. V dropped 4 bases and J dropped 0 bases, with 13 bases sitting between them. CDR1 and CDR2 from the germline V gene are SGHAT and FQNNGV. The CDR3 loop spans 15 amino acids. CDR3 sequence: CASSSENHPSYEQYF. For the CDR3, the DNA is TGTGCCAGCAGCTCGGAGAACCACCCCTCCTACGAGCAGTACTTC.

The genes are TRBV9 and TRBJ1-2, with a tentative D call TRBD1 (6 bases). Germline loops: CDR1 SGDLS, CDR2 YYNGEE. The CDR3 has 16 amino acids. V lost 2 bases and J 2 bases, leaving 16 bases between the germline ends. The DNA for the CDR3 is TGTGCCAGCAGCGTCTCCTCGGGCAGGGGCAACTATGGCTACACCTTC. It is translated as CASSVSSGRGNYGYTF.

The chain combines TRBV6-5 with TRBJ2-1, with TRBD2 as a possible D gene (6 bases). Germline V gene data show CDR1 as MNHEY and CDR2 as SVGAGI. Deletions cut 6 bases from V and 8 bases from J, with 11 bases between. The CDR3 contains 12 residues. The DNA for the CDR3 is TGTGCCAGCAGCCCGGGGGAACATGAGCAGTTCTTC. It translates to CASSPGEHEQFF.

In this sample, this clone turned up once. The rearrangement uses TRBV5-1 and TRBJ2-5; D remains ambiguous. Trimming cost V 1 base and J 4 bases, with 11 bases left between them. Germline CDR1 and CDR2: SGHRS and YFSETQ. This CDR3 has 14 residues. The CDR3 region is CASSLNAFRETQYF. The CDR3 DNA reads as TGCGCCAGCAGCTTGAACGCCTTTAGAGAGACCCAGTACTTC.